Below are 31 T cell receptor beta chains sequenced from a single sample in a study of blood T cell repertoires in COVID-19. Clones were read by immunoSEQ multiplex PCR, and TCRdb kept only the in-frame ones, dropping some. The sample includes around 620,000 clones, more than 80% of them seen just once. The material sequenced was peripheral blood. These receptor sequences come from a woman aged 18-29 years with acute or convalescent COVID-19.

The gene calls are TRBV11-3 and TRBJ2-1, with 11 bases lining up with TRBD2. V gave up 5 bases and J gave up 3 bases; unmatched junction bases: 9. The CDR3 loop spans 17 amino acids. CDR1 and CDR2 from the germline V gene are SGHNT and YENEEA. CDR3 nucleotide sequence: TGTGCCAGCAGCCGACCCTTAGCGGGGGGGATCTACAATGAGCAGTTCTTC. Amino acid sequence: CASSRPLAGGIYNEQFF. Together with reference TRBV11-3 and TRBJ2-1, the CDR3 gives the full variable domain: EAGVVQSPRYKIIEKKQPVAFWCNPISGHNTLYWYLQNLGQGPELLIRYENEEAVDDSQLPKDRFSAERLKGVDSTLKIQPAELGDSAVYLCASSRPLAGGIYNEQFFGPGTRLTVL.

The CDR3 nucleotides read TGTGCCAGCGCGAAGCTAGCGGGGAGCTCCTACAATGAGCAGTTCTTC. Translating it yields CASAKLAGSSYNEQFF. This chain joins TRBV21-1 and TRBJ2-1; TRBD2 is the table's D call, not checked against the DNA. TRBV21-1 is recorded as a pseudogene. The CDR3 runs to 16 residues.

This clone showed up just a few times. The chain recombines TRBV19 with TRBJ1-4; TRBD1 is a possible D gene (5 bases). In germline, CDR1 is LNHDA, CDR2 SQIVND (reference sequence). The CDR3 is 13 residues long. V dropped 10 bases and J dropped 8 bases, with 17 bases sitting between them. The CDR3 DNA reads as TGTGCCACCTCGGGGGGAGTGGGGGAAAAACTGTTTTTT. As protein: CATSGGVGEKLFF. Full variable domain (remainder filled in from reference TRBV19 and TRBJ1-4): DGGITQSPKYLFRKEGQNVTLSCEQNLNHDAMYWYRQDPGQGLRLIYYSQIVNDFQKGDIAEGYSVSREKKESFPLTVTSAQKNPTAFYLCATSGGVGEKLFFGSGTQLSVL.

The rearrangement links TRBV24-1 to TRBJ2-7, with a weak D call TRBD2 (5 bases). Per the germline V gene, CDR1 is KGHDR and CDR2 is SFDVKD. This CDR3 comprises 12 residues. V lost 4 bases, J lost 5 bases, and 8 bases lay in between. CDR3 amino acids: CATSDGVDEQYF. CDR3 DNA sequence: TGTGCCACCAGTGACGGGGTGGACGAGCAGTACTTC.

The rearrangement joins TRBV6-5 to TRBJ2-4; maybe TRBD1 (6 bases). CDR3 length: 15 residues. Germline-derived CDR1 and CDR2 are MNHEY and SVGAGI. Trimming shortened V by 2 bases and J by 9 bases, and 17 bases separated the two germline ends. The CDR3 region has the DNA TGTGCCAGCAGTTACATCGGTACAGGGTCGAGCATTCAGTACTTC. Protein: CASSYIGTGSSIQYF.

The chain carries TRBV21-1 and TRBJ2-7; the listed D gene, TRBD2, was not tested against the DNA. TRBV21-1 is classified as a pseudogene. This CDR3 comprises 14 residues. The CDR3 loop reads CASSKGATYEGQYF. The CDR3, as DNA: TGTGCCAGCAGCAAGGGTGCTACCTACGAGGGGCAGTACTTC.

This rearrangement joins TRBV19 to TRBJ2-6, with unresolved D. V was cut by 7 bases and J by 2 bases, with 9 bases left in between. The CDR3 consists of 14 residues. Germline V CDR1 and CDR2: LNHDA, SQIVND (reference sequence). CDR3 residues: CASTTEAGANVLTF. Here the CDR3 DNA reads TGTGCCAGTACCACAGAAGCTGGGGCCAACGTCCTGACTTTC.

This clone was detected once. The chain couples TRBV2 to TRBJ2-1; a possible D gene is TRBD1 (5 bases). Between the trimmed V and J ends, which lost 3 bases and 2 bases, there was a span of 8 bases. The CDR3 runs to 14 residues. Per the germline V gene, CDR1 is SNHLY and CDR2 is FYNNEI. The CDR3 sequence: CASSDGQTYNEQFF. The CDR3 nucleotides read TGTGCCAGCAGTGACGGACAAACCTACAATGAGCAGTTCTTC.

This chain links TRBV5-1 with TRBJ2-2; D possibly corresponds to TRBD1 (5 bases). V was pared by 2 bases and J by 7 bases, with 15 bases between. The CDR3 is 15 residues long. Germline CDR1 reads SGHRS; CDR2 reads YFSETQ. This CDR3 reads CASSFLAGMDGELFF. The CDR3 region has the DNA TGCGCCAGCAGCTTTCTGGCAGGGATGGACGGGGAGCTGTTTTTT.

The chain recombines TRBV7-8 with TRBJ2-5; TRBD1 agrees at 7 bases. The CDR3 is made up of 16 amino acids. J was trimmed by 2 bases and V by 2 bases; bases with no gene match: 8. CDR1 is SGHVS, CDR2 FQNEAQ, per germline. This chain's CDR3 is CASSLTLPGQQETQYF. CDR3 coding DNA: TGTGCCAGCAGCTTAACGCTACCGGGACAGCAAGAGACCCAGTACTTC.

The CDR3 coding sequence is TGTGCCAGCAGTTACGCGACTTCCTACGAGCAGTACTTC. Its protein product is CASSYATSYEQYF. This chain links TRBV6-5 with TRBJ2-7; no clear D gene. The CDR3 totals 13 residues. The V gene lost 2 bases and the J gene lost 1 base, with 6 bases spanning the gap. From germline, CDR1 is MNHEY and CDR2 SVGAGI.

The V call is TRBV6-4, the J call TRBJ1-6; 8 positions match TRBD1. The CDR3 spans 15 residues. Trimming removed 4 bases from V and 5 bases from J; junction bases left unmatched: 4. Germline V gene lookup returns CDR1 MRHNA and CDR2 SNTAGT. Here the CDR3 reads CASSANRGDNSPLHF. The CDR3, as DNA: TGTGCCAGCAGTGCCAACAGGGGGGATAATTCACCCCTCCACTTT.

This clone was seen just once. The chain joins TRBV30 to TRBJ1-3, with 7 bases fitting TRBD1. Germline CDR1 reads GTSNPN; CDR2 reads SVGIG (reference sequence). CDR3 length: 15 amino acids. Trimming removed 5 bases from V and 0 bases from J; junction bases left unmatched: 7. CDR3 amino acids: CAWLGTANSGNTIYF. In nucleotides, the CDR3 is TGTGCCTGGTTGGGGACAGCGAACTCTGGAAACACCATATATTTT.

The rearrangement joins TRBV4-3 to TRBJ1-1; D is ambiguous. The CDR3 is 12 amino acids. Germline lookup yields CDR1 LGHNA and CDR2 YSLEER. The V end was cut by 0 bases, the J end by 8 bases, with 7 bases between. CDR3: CASSQDSREAFF. CDR3 coding DNA: TGCGCCAGCAGCCAAGATTCGAGGGAAGCTTTCTTT.

The chain links TRBV7-9 to TRBJ1-1; D is possibly TRBD1 (6 bases). The CDR3 covers 13 residues. Trimming removed 5 bases from V and 4 bases from J, with 11 bases in between. Germline CDR1 and CDR2: SEHNR and FQNEAQ (reference sequence). Written as DNA, the CDR3 is TGTGCCAGCAGCCGCGGACAGAGCACTGAAGCTTTCTTT. Protein: CASSRGQSTEAFF.

This chain joins TRBV9 and TRBJ1-4; D is unclear. Between the trimmed V and J ends, which lost 0 bases and 5 bases, there was a span of 11 bases. Germline CDR1 SGDLS, CDR2 YYNGEE. The CDR3 is 15 amino acids. The CDR3 loop is CASSVAGGLNEKLFF. The CDR3 nucleotides are TGTGCCAGCAGCGTAGCAGGCGGACTGAATGAAAAACTGTTTTTT.

This clone was counted a few times. Other DNA sequences from this sample encode an identical CDR3 as well. The rearrangement uses TRBV6-4 and TRBJ1-5; D not resolved. Germline-derived CDR1 and CDR2 are MRHNA and SNTAGT. The CDR3 totals 13 residues. V was trimmed by 5 bases and J by 1 base, leaving 6 bases between them. The CDR3 sequence: CASSPGSNQPQHF. The CDR3 coding sequence is TGTGCCAGCAGTCCGGGAAGCAATCAGCCCCAGCATTTT.

The chain combines TRBV18 with TRBJ2-3; tentatively, D is TRBD1 (6 bases). CDR1 and CDR2 from the germline V gene are KGHSH and LQKENI. The CDR3 length is 16 residues. V was pared by 9 bases and J by 0 bases, with 19 bases between. The CDR3 region is CASRRDKPPSTDTQYF. For the CDR3, the DNA is TGTGCCAGTCGCCGGGACAAACCACCGAGCACAGATACGCAGTATTTT.

V gene TRBV5-1 combines with J gene TRBJ1-1; a possible D gene is TRBD1 (5 bases). V shed 3 bases and J shed 3 bases, with 12 bases lying between them. Germline lookup yields CDR1 SGHRS and CDR2 YFSETQ. This CDR3 comprises 14 residues. The CDR3 spells CASSWRDGDTEAFF. CDR3 bases: TGCGCCAGCAGCTGGAGGGACGGGGACACTGAAGCTTTCTTT.

This clone was observed once. The genes are TRBV19 and TRBJ2-7, with D perhaps matching TRBD2 (6 bases). CDR1 is LNHDA and CDR2 is SQIVND in the germline V gene (reference sequence). The CDR3 contains 16 residues. Trimming took 5 bases from V and 0 from J, leaving 17 bases between them. CDR3 region: CASSLGRRELSYEQYF. CDR3 in DNA: TGTGCCAGTAGTCTAGGCCGGAGGGAACTCTCCTACGAGCAGTACTTC.

CDR3 amino acids: CATRGGTGANVLTF. The CDR3 DNA sequence: TGCGCCACCCGGGGGGGGACTGGGGCCAACGTCCTGACTTTC. The V gene is TRBV5-1, the J gene TRBJ2-6, with 8 nucleotides matching TRBD2. Looked up from germline, CDR1 is SGHRS and CDR2 is YFSETQ. V shed 9 bases and J 2 bases; nucleotides not matched to a gene: 4. This CDR3 has 14 residues.

A single count supports this clone. The chain recombines TRBV29-1 with TRBJ2-7, with D perhaps matching TRBD1 (5 bases). CDR1 and CDR2 from the germline V gene are SQVTM and ANQGSEA. V lost 0 bases and J 5 bases, leaving 17 bases between the germline ends. This CDR3 comprises 15 residues. For the CDR3, the DNA is TGCAGCGTTGAAGATTATAAAGCAGGGCAGGACGAGCAGTACTTC. Translated, it gives CSVEDYKAGQDEQYF.

The V call is TRBV14, the J call TRBJ1-1; D gene uncertain. V lost 3 bases and J 1 base, leaving 6 bases between the germline ends. CDR1 is SGHDN and CDR2 is FVKESK in the germline V gene. CDR3 size: 13 residues. In nucleotides, the CDR3 is TGTGCCAGCAGCCACACTCGGAACACTGAAGCTTTCTTT. It codes for CASSHTRNTEAFF.

The chain joins TRBV5-6 to TRBJ1-3, with 9 nucleotides matching TRBD1. CDR1 SGHDT and CDR2 YYEEEE come from the germline V gene. The CDR3 extends over 16 amino acids. V gave up 3 bases and J gave up 0 bases; unmatched junction bases: 4. This CDR3 is CASSSGTGFSGNTIYF. CDR3 DNA: TGTGCCAGCAGCTCCGGGACAGGGTTCTCTGGAAACACCATATATTTT.

The chain couples TRBV7-3 to TRBJ2-1; 11 bases fit TRBD2. The CDR3 consists of 16 residues. Germline CDR1 and CDR2: SGHTA and FQGTGA. Trimming cost V 5 bases and J 3 bases; bases outside gene matches: 6. CDR3 DNA sequence: TGTGCCAGCAGCCCAATCCTAGCGGGGGGCTACAATGAGCAGTTCTTC. Its protein is CASSPILAGGYNEQFF.

This clone is a singleton in its sample. V gene TRBV4-1 combines with J gene TRBJ1-1; D gene uncertain. This CDR3 contains 14 residues. Germline assignment: CDR1 MGHRA and CDR2 YSYEKL. V shed 1 base and J shed 8 bases, with 14 bases lying between them. DNA for the CDR3: TGCGCCAGCAGCCAAGGTCGACTATCATCGGAAGCTTTCTTT. Amino acid sequence: CASSQGRLSSEAFF.

This chain connects TRBV6-2 or TRBV6-3 to TRBJ1-1; TRBD1 might be the D (6 bases). This CDR3 comprises 16 residues. The V end lost 2 bases, the J end lost 0 bases, and 13 bases lay between the germline ends. Per germline, CDR1 MNHEY and CDR2 SVGEGT. CDR3 sequence: CASSYTGQSMNTEAFF. The CDR3 DNA reads as TGTGCCAGCAGTTACACCGGACAGTCGATGAACACTGAAGCTTTCTTT.

The rearrangement uses TRBV28 and TRBJ1-5, with D hard to call. Trimming removed 4 bases at V and 0 bases at J, with 4 bases between. The germline V gene has CDR1 MDHEN and CDR2 SYDVKM. This CDR3 contains 13 residues. CDR3 DNA: TGTGCCAGCAGTTCTTTTAGCAATCAGCCCCAGCATTTT. Its translation: CASSSFSNQPQHF.

This chain links TRBV30 with TRBJ2-3; 7 bases are a match to TRBD1. Trimming took 4 bases from V and 7 from J; bases not matched to a gene: 14. The CDR3 extends over 15 amino acids. CDR1 GTSNPN and CDR2 SVGIG come from the germline V gene (reference sequence). The CDR3 protein is CAWTEGGSLANTQYF. Here the CDR3 DNA reads TGTGCCTGGACAGAAGGGGGCAGCTTGGCAAATACGCAGTATTTT.

This CDR3 reads CASSLGSSGGARGDTQYF. The CDR3 region has the DNA TGTGCCAGCAGCTTAGGTTCCAGCGGGGGGGCACGAGGAGATACGCAGTATTTT. The genes are TRBV7-9 and TRBJ2-3, with TRBD2 matching over 10 bases. V was pared by 1 base and J by 5 bases, with 12 bases of the junction left unmatched. This CDR3 is 18 amino acids long. Looked up from germline, CDR1 is SEHNR and CDR2 is FQNEAQ (reference sequence). The full variable domain, completed using reference TRBV7-9 and TRBJ2-3, is DTGVSQNPRHKITKRGQNVTFRCDPISEHNRLYWYRQTLGQGPEFLTYFQNEAQLEKSRLLSDRFSAERPKGSFSTLEIQRTEQGDSAMYLCASSLGSSGGARGDTQYFGPGTRLTVL.

The chain links TRBV27 to TRBJ1-2; TRBD1 agrees at 8 bases. The CDR3 is 15 amino acids. Trimming removed 5 bases from V and 6 bases from J; junction bases left unmatched: 11. Germline V gene lookup returns CDR1 MNHEY and CDR2 SMNVEV (reference sequence). CDR3 region: CASSSIDRGWDGYTF. CDR3 in DNA: TGTGCCAGCAGTAGTATAGACAGGGGTTGGGATGGCTACACCTTC.